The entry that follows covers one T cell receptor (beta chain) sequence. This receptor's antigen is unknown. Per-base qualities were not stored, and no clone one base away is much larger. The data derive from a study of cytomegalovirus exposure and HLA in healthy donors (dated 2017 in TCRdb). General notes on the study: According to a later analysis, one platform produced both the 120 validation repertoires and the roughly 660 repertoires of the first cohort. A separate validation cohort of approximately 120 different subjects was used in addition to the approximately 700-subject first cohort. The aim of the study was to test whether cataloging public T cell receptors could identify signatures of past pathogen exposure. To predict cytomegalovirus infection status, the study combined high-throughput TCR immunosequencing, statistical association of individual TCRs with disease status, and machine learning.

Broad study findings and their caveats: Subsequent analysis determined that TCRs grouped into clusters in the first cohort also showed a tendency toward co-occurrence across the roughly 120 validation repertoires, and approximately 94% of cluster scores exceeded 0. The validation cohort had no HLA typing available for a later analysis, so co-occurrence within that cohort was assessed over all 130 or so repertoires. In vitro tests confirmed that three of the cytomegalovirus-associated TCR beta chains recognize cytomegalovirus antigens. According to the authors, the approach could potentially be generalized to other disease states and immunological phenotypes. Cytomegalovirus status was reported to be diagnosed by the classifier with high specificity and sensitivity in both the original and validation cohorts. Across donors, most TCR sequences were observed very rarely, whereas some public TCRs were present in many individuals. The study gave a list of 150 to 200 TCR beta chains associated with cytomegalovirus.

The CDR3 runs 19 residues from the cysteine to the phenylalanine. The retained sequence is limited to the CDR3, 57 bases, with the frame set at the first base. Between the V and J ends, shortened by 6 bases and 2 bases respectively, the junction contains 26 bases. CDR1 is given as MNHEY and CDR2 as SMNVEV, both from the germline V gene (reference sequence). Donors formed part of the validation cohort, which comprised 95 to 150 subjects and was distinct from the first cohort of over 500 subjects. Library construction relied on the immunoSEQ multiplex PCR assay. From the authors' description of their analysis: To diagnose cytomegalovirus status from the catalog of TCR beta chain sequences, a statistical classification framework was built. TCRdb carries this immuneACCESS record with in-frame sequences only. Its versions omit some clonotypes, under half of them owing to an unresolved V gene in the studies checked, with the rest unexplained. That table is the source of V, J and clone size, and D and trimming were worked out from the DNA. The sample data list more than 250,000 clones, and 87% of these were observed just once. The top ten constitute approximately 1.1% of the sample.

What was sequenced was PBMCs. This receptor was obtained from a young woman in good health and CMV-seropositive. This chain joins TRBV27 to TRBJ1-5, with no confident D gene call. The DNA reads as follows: TGTGCCAGCAGCCGTCAGACACCCTCCTTTGGGGTAGGCAATCAGCCCCAGCATTTT. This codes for CASSRQTPSFGVGNQPQHF.